The T cell receptor beta chain under discussion was sequenced for a study of T-cell memory formation after mild COVID-19. Germline CDR1 is SNHLY and CDR2 is FYNNEI. With 8 bases removed from V and 1 base from J, the gap between germline ends came to 5 bases. This CDR3 is 11 amino acids long. The table lists this clonotype with many counts. MiXCR, run by TCRdb on the 5' RACE reads, gives a single entry per CDR3 protein. The profile covers roughly 250,000 distinct CDR3 sequences, with roughly 15% appearing a single time and approximately 3.5% taken by the ten largest. The chain combines TRBV2 with TRBJ1-2; D is uncertain. This clonotype was sampled from a man aged 18 to 30 who had mild COVID-19 (a few samples of this study predate the infection). Cell type and time point are not known. Sequencing used PBMCs or a T cell subset sorted from them (not recorded which). The CDR3 sequence: CASAVNYGYTF. The CDR3 bases are TGTGCCAGCGCCGTTAACTATGGCTACACCTTC. Together with reference TRBV2 and TRBJ1-2, the CDR3 gives the full variable domain: EPEVTQTPSHQVTQMGQEVILRCVPISNHLYFYWYRQILGQKVEFLVSFYNNEISEKSEIFDDQFSVERPDGSNFTLKIRSTKLEDSAMYFCASAVNYGYTFGSGTRLTVV.